This is a list of T cell receptor beta chains from one sample in a study of CD4+ T cells in melanoma. Produced via immunoSEQ multiplex PCR; TCRdb's table is partial and in-frame only. This table holds 110,000 to 150,000 clones, roughly 91% found once. These receptors were collected from a human donor with melanoma. The CDR3 runs from the conserved cysteine through the conserved F or W. A D gene is named only where the DNA matches it firmly. Size is omitted from some rows. Given values are once, few, many or a class for expanded clones.

j_gene	abundance	len	d_gene	v_gene	CDR3aa	CDR3nt
TRBJ2-5	.	15	.	TRBV5-8	CASSWGTPGSQTQYF	TGTGCCAGCAGCTGGGGGACACCGGGATCTCAGACCCAGTACTTC
TRBJ2-1	.	15	.	TRBV15	CATSSRSPRNNEQFF	TGTGCCACCAGCAGTAGGAGCCCGCGCAACAATGAGCAGTTCTTC
TRBJ2-7	.	12	.	TRBV28	CASSAGGREQYF	TGTGCCAGCAGTGCAGGCGGGCGCGAGCAGTACTTC
TRBJ2-5	.	14	TRBD1	TRBV5-1	CASSSLDRVETQYF	TGCGCCAGCAGCTCTCTCGACAGGGTGGAGACCCAGTACTTC
TRBJ1-1	few	14	TRBD1	TRBV5-4	CASSSGQENTEAFF	TGTGCCAGCAGCTCGGGACAGGAGAACACTGAAGCTTTCTTT
TRBJ1-2	once	16	TRBD1	TRBV27	CASSSLSTGRNYGYTF	TGTGCCAGCAGTTCCTTGTCGACAGGGCGGAACTATGGCTACACCTTC
TRBJ1-5	.	16	.	TRBV2	CASSGSATGSYQPQHF	TGTGCCAGCAGTGGGTCGGCGACAGGCAGCTATCAGCCCCAGCATTTT
TRBJ2-5	.	15	.	TRBV5-1	CASSHTPGGIETQYF	TGCGCCAGCAGCCACACTCCGGGGGGCATCGAGACCCAGTACTTC
TRBJ2-3	.	16	.	TRBV28	CASSPSGKGDADTQYF	TGTGCCAGCAGCCCTAGTGGGAAGGGCGATGCAGATACGCAGTATTTT
TRBJ1-4	.	13	.	TRBV6-5	CASSYSIREKLFF	TGTGCCAGCAGTTACTCGATCCGTGAAAAACTGTTTTTT
TRBJ1-2	.	14	.	TRBV7-9	CASSFPGLNYGYTF	TGTGCCAGCAGCTTCCCAGGATTGAACTATGGCTACACCTTC
TRBJ2-3	.	13	.	TRBV19	CASSLRGADTQYF	TGTGCCAGTAGTCTAAGGGGGGCAGATACGCAGTATTTT
TRBJ2-7	.	14	.	TRBV7-9	CASTDLGSSYEQYF	TGTGCCAGCACCGATCTGGGTAGCTCCTACGAGCAGTACTTC
TRBJ2-5	once	15	TRBD2	TRBV5-1	CASSPGLAGEETQYF	TGCGCCAGCAGCCCAGGACTAGCGGGGGAAGAGACCCAGTACTTC
TRBJ1-6	.	15	TRBD1	TRBV9	CASSAGTGWSSPLHF	TGTGCCAGCAGCGCAGGGACAGGATGGAGTTCACCCCTCCACTTT
TRBJ1-5	.	15	.	TRBV4-1	CASSPAPYSNQPQHF	TGCGCCAGCAGCCCGGCGCCTTATAGCAATCAGCCCCAGCATTTT
TRBJ2-1	.	13	TRBD1	TRBV2	CASSQGVQYEQFF	TGTGCCAGCAGCCAGGGGGTACAATACGAGCAGTTCTTC
TRBJ2-2	once	13	.	TRBV5-1	CASSSEYPGELFF	TGCGCCAGCAGCTCAGAATATCCCGGGGAGCTGTTTTTT
TRBJ2-1	few	15	TRBD2	TRBV2	CASSEGGGRLNEQFF	TGTGCCAGCAGTGAAGGCGGGGGGCGCCTAAATGAGCAGTTCTTC
TRBJ2-3	.	14	.	TRBV5-4	CASSLDDPRHTQYF	TGTGCCAGCAGCTTGGATGATCCCAGGCATACGCAGTATTTT
TRBJ1-5	.	13	.	TRBV2	CASRRDSNQPQHF	TGTGCCAGCAGGAGGGACTCCAATCAGCCCCAGCATTTT
TRBJ2-1	.	15	.	TRBV9	CASSVGAITINEQFF	TGTGCCAGCAGCGTTGGGGCGATTACAATCAATGAGCAGTTCTTC
TRBJ2-5	.	13	.	TRBV5-1	CASSLGGAETQYF	TGCGCCAGCAGCTTAGGCGGGGCAGAGACCCAGTACTTC
TRBJ2-7	.	14	TRBD1	TRBV7-7	CASSLGQGSHEQYF	TGTGCCAGCAGCTTGGGACAGGGCTCCCACGAGCAGTACTTC
TRBJ2-5	once	15	TRBD2	TRBV5-4	CASSQASGWSQTQYF	TGTGCCAGCAGCCAAGCTAGCGGGTGGAGTCAGACCCAGTACTTC
TRBJ2-6	.	15	.	TRBV5-1	CASSLGGTGANVLTF	TGCGCCAGCAGCTTGGGGGGAACTGGGGCCAACGTCCTGACTTTC
TRBJ2-3	few	16	TRBD2	TRBV29-1	CSVEDLSGGAPDTQYF	TGCAGCGTTGAAGATCTAAGCGGGGGGGCCCCCGATACGCAGTATTTT
TRBJ1-6	.	12	.	TRBV10-2	CASSLPSSPLHF	TGCGCCAGCAGCCTCCCTAGCTCACCCCTCCACTTT
TRBJ2-1	.	16	TRBD2	TRBV11-2	CASSSLSGTSYNEQFF	TGTGCCAGCAGCTCACTAAGCGGGACCTCCTACAATGAGCAGTTCTTC
TRBJ2-7	.	13	.	TRBV7-8	CASRGGHTYEQYF	TGTGCCAGCCGCGGGGGCCATACCTACGAGCAGTACTTC
TRBJ1-1	.	16	TRBD1	TRBV18	CASSPRNGQDGTEAFF	TGTGCCAGCTCACCAAGGAACGGACAGGATGGAACTGAAGCTTTCTTT
TRBJ1-2	.	17	TRBD1	TRBV19	CASSERAEGGGDYGYTF	TGTGCCAGTAGTGAGCGTGCCGAAGGAGGGGGCGACTATGGCTACACCTTC
TRBJ2-2	once	19	.	TRBV21-1	CASSKGGSGGAKNTGELFF	TGTGCCAGCAGCAAAGGAGGGAGCGGGGGGGCGAAAAACACCGGGGAGCTGTTTTTT
TRBJ1-2	.	15	TRBD1	TRBV10-3	CAISSRQGTNYGYTF	TGTGCCATCAGCTCCAGACAGGGCACTAACTATGGCTACACCTTC
TRBJ2-7	.	13	.	TRBV6-5	CASTPRARPEQYF	TGTGCCAGCACCCCCAGGGCCAGACCCGAGCAGTACTTC
TRBJ2-2	once	15	.	TRBV6-5	CASSFAPRNTGELFF	TGTGCCAGCAGTTTCGCACCGAGAAACACCGGGGAGCTGTTTTTT
TRBJ2-1	.	12	.	TRBV10-3	CAISGGGHEQFF	TGTGCCATCAGTGGGGGGGGCCATGAGCAGTTCTTC
TRBJ2-7	.	16	.	TRBV21-1	CASSKDPGQVPYEQYF	TGTGCCAGCAGCAAAGATCCGGGACAGGTACCCTACGAGCAGTACTTC
TRBJ1-2	.	15	.	TRBV5-1	CASRPPENTNYGYTF	TGCGCCAGCAGACCCCCGGAAAATACTAACTATGGCTACACCTTC
TRBJ2-7	.	13	.	TRBV19	CASSLGSSYEQYF	TGTGCCAGTAGTCTTGGCAGTTCCTACGAGCAGTACTTC
TRBJ2-7	few	17	.	TRBV4-1	CASSHPFGEGDVEKQYF	TGCGCCAGCAGCCATCCTTTTGGGGAGGGGGACGTTGAAAAGCAGTACTTC
TRBJ2-3	.	15	.	TRBV11-3	CASSLGGVVTDTQYF	TGTGCCAGCAGCTTAGGCGGGGTGGTCACAGATACGCAGTATTTT
TRBJ2-2	.	13	.	TRBV7-2	CASSRGQTGELFF	TGTGCCAGCAGCCGAGGACAAACCGGGGAGCTGTTTTTT
TRBJ2-3	.	14	TRBD1	TRBV6-1	CASSEVGGPDTQYF	TGTGCCAGCAGTGAAGTAGGGGGCCCAGATACGCAGTATTTT